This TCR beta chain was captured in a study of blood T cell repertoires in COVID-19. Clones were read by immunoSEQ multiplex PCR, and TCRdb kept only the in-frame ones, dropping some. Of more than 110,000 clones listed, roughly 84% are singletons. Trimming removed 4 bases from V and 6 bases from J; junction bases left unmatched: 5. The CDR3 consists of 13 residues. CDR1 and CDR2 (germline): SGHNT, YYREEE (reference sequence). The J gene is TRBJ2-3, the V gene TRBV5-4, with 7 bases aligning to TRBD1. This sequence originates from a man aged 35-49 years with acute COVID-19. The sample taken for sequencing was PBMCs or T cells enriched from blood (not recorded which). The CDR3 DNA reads TGTGCCAGCAGCAATACAGGGGTGGATACGCAGTATTTT. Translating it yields CASSNTGVDTQYF.